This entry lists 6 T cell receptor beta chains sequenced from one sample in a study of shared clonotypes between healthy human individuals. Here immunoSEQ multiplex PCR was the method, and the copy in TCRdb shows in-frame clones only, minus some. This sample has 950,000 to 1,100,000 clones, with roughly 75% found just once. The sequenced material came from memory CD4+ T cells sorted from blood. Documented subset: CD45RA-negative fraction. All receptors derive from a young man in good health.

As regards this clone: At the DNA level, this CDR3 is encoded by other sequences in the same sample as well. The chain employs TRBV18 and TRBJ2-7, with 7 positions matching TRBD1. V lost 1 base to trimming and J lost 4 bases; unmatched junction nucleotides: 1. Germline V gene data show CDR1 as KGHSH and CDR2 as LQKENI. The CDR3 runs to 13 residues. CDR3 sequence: CASSPQGAYEQYF. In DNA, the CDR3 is TGTGCCAGCTCACCACAGGGGGCTTACGAGCAGTACTTC. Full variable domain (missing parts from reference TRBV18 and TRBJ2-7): NAGVMQNPRHLVRRRGQEARLRCSPMKGHSHVYWYRQLPEEGLKFMVYLQKENIIDESGMPKERFSAEFPKEGPSILRIQQVVRGDSAAYFCASSPQGAYEQYFGPGTRLTVT.

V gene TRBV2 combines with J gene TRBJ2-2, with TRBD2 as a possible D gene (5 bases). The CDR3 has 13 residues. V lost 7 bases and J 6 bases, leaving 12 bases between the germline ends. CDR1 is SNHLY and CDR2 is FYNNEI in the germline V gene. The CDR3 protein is CASNNGVAGELFF. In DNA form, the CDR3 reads TGTGCCAGCAATAACGGGGTGGCCGGGGAGCTGTTTTTT.

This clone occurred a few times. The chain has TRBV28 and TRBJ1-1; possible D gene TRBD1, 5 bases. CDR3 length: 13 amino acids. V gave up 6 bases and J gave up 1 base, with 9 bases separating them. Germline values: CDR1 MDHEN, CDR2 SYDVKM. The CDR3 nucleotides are TGTGCCAGCAGACCCGGACAGAACACTGAAGCTTTCTTT. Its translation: CASRPGQNTEAFF.

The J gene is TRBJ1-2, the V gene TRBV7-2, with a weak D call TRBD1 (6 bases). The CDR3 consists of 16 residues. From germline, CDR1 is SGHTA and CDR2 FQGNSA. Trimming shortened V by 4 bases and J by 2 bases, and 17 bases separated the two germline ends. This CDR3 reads CASSSPHGQLNYGYTF. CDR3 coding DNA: TGTGCCAGCAGCTCCCCACACGGACAGCTCAACTATGGCTACACCTTC.

The CDR3 DNA is TGTGCCAGCAGCCGAGGGACTAGCGGGAGGGGATTGGGCAATGAGCAGTTCTTC. Encoded protein: CASSRGTSGRGLGNEQFF. V gene TRBV5-4 combines with J gene TRBJ2-1; 16 bases map to TRBD2. V was pared by 4 bases and J by 6 bases, with 10 bases of the junction left unmatched. The CDR3 is made up of 18 amino acids. Germline assignment: CDR1 SGHNT and CDR2 YYREEE (reference sequence).

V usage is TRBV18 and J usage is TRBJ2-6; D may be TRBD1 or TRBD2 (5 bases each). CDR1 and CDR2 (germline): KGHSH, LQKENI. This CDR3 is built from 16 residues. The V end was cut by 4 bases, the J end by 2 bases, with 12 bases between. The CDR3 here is CASSQPGHTGANVLTF. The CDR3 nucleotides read TGTGCCAGCTCACAACCGGGGCATACTGGGGCCAACGTCCTGACTTTC.